This paragraph covers one TCR beta chain sequence. What it binds is not known. 13 Jbeta primers and 60 Vbeta primers were used for the PCR. Profiled with immunoSEQ multiplex PCR; TCRdb holds only in-frame clones, not every one. The sample lists under 200,000 clones, 70% to 85% occurring once. The source of the sample is a study of cytomegalovirus exposure and HLA in healthy donors. The study's findings and limits: One variant, a missense change in DCLRE1C, was linked in a later analysis to TCR beta V- and J-gene trimming.

The material sequenced was PBMCs. This receptor was identified in a man aged 40-49 years in good health and CMV-seronegative.

Here the CDR3 DNA reads TGTGCCAGCAGTTCCAACAGGAATAATTCACCCCTCCACTTT. This translates into CASSSNRNNSPLHF. The V gene is TRBV28, the J gene TRBJ1-6, with a weak D call TRBD1 (5 bases). The CDR3 is made up of 14 amino acids. Germline V gene lookup returns CDR1 MDHEN and CDR2 SYDVKM. Trimming cost V 4 bases and J 5 bases, with 9 bases left between them.